This T cell receptor (beta chain) was recovered during a study of pediatric ulcerative colitis. Turning to this clone: Its target is unknown.

Study-wide results and caveats: Compared with controls, ulcerative colitis showed greater blood-rectum clone sharing. Total lymphocyte DNA, not sorted subsets, was the template. Rectal repertoires separated controls, mild-moderate and acute severe colitis.

Sequenced by immunoSEQ multiplex PCR; TCRdb stores in-frame clones only, minus some. The sample lists roughly 30,000 clones, approximately 78% seen once, with approximately 4% in the top ten. Trimming left V 8 bases short and J 5 bases short, with 18 bases between. This CDR3 comprises 15 residues. Per germline, CDR1 SEHNR and CDR2 FQNEAQ (reference sequence). Ulcerative colitis patients received no immunosuppressive medication before the diagnostic colonoscopy. The sequencing input was blood. The rearrangement uses TRBV7-9 and TRBJ1-4; TRBD1 might be the D (6 bases). This clonotype was obtained from a boy aged 10-17 years with severe ulcerative colitis. The CDR3 is CASPPDWTENEKLFF. The DNA of the CDR3 is TGTGCCAGCCCCCCTGACTGGACAGAGAATGAAAAACTGTTTTTT.